This T cell receptor beta chain was recovered during a study of T cell repertoires in aging, cancer and after chemotherapy. Study-level background: Around 8.8 million TCR reads made up the full dataset. General study points: Untreated cancer patients had significantly lower blood TCR diversity than age-matched healthy donors. Median generation probability rose over the chemotherapy interval in each cancer cohort, suggesting rebound thymic output.

Rearranged V-D-J TRB sequences were amplified with a mixed TRB-A/B primer pool. Each CDR3 protein gets one entry after TCRdb re-called the multiplex PCR reads with MiXCR. Of some 810 distinct CDR3 sequences listed, around a quarter are singletons. Peripheral blood genomic DNA, not sorted cells or RNA, was the template. The CDR3 consists of 13 residues. V was cut by 4 bases and J by 6 bases, with 10 bases left in between. The germline CDR1 and CDR2 sequences are WSHSY and SAAADI. By sample share, this clonotype is medium-sized. No antigen is known for it. Sequencing was performed on blood. This TCR was recovered from a human donor with a blood cancer. V usage is TRBV10-2 and J usage is TRBJ1-5; D unclear. The CDR3 reads CASSATIGQPQHF. CDR3 coding DNA: TGCGCCAGCAGTGCGACAATCGGTCAGCCCCAGCATTTT.